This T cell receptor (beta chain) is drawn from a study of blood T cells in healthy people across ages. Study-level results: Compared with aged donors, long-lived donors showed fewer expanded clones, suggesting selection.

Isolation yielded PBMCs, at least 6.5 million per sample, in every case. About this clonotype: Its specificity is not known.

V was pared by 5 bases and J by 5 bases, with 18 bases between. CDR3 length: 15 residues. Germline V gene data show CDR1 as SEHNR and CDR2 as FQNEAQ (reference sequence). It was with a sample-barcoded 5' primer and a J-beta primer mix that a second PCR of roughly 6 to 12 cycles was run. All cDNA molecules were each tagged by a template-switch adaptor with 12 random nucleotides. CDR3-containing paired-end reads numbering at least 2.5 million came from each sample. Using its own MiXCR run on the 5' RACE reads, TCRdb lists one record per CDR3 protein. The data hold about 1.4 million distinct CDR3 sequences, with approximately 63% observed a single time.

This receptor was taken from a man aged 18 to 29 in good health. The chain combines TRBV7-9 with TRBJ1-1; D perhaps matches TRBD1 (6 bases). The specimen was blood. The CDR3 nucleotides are TGTGCCAGCAGCCCACGAACCAGGGGTCGGACTGAAGCTTTCTTT. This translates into CASSPRTRGRTEAFF.